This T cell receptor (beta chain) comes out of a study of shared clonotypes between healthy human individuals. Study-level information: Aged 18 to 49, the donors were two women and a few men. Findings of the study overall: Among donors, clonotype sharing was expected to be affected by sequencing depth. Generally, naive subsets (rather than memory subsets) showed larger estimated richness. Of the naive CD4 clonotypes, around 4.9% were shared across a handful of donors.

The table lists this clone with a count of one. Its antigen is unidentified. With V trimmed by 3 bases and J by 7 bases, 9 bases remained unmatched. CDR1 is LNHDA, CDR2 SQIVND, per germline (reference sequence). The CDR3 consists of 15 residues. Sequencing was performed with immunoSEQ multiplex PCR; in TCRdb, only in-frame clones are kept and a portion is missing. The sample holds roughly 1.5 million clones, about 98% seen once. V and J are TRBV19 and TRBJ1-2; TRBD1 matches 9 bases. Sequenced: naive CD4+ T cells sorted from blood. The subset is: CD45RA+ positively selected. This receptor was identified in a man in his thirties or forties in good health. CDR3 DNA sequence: TGTGCCAGTAGTATCACCGGGACAGGGCTTTCTGGCTACACCTTC. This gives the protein CASSITGTGLSGYTF.